These 24 T cell receptor beta chains came from one sample sequenced in a study of blood T cells in healthy people across ages. PCR was performed a second time for about 7 to 11 cycles using a sample-barcoded 5' primer and a J-beta primer mix. In TCRdb, the 5' RACE reads were re-called with MiXCR into one record per CDR3 protein. The sample has hundreds of thousands of distinct CDR3 sequences; around half are singletons. The sequencing input was blood. These receptors all stem from a woman aged 55-75 years in good health.

The chain recombines TRBV14 with TRBJ1-6; D is unresolved. V was shortened by 2 bases and J by 8 bases, with 13 bases between the two germline ends. CDR3 length: 15 residues. Germline-derived CDR1 and CDR2 are SGHDN and FVKESK. The CDR3 nucleotides read TGTGCCAGCAGCCAAAGTGCCTTGAGGGATTCACCCCTCCACTTT. It is translated as CASSQSALRDSPLHF.

The chain employs TRBV7-2 and TRBJ2-7, with D possibly being TRBD1 or TRBD2 (6 bases each). There are 15 residues in the CDR3. Germline V lookup: CDR1 SGHTA, CDR2 FQGNSA. The ends were cut back, 5 bases at V and 3 bases at J, with 17 bases in the middle. The CDR3 loop is CASSKGTRGGYEQYF. The CDR3 nucleotides read TGTGCCAGCAGCAAAGGGACTCGAGGGGGCTACGAGCAGTACTTC.

This clonotype has more than one count but fewer than ten. The V call is TRBV6-1, the J call TRBJ2-5; D not certain. The CDR3 totals 13 residues. V was pared by 0 bases and J by 9 bases, with 11 bases between. Germline CDR1 MNHNS, CDR2 SASEGT. For the CDR3, the DNA is TGTGCCAGCAGTGAAGCCAGCGCTGGGGCCCAGTACTTC. Its protein is CASSEASAGAQYF.

This clonotype was found a few times. This chain uses TRBV11-2 with TRBJ2-7; a possible D gene is TRBD2 (6 bases). The CDR3 loop spans 15 amino acids. CDR1 is SGHAT, CDR2 FQNNGV, per germline. Trimming took off 4 bases at V and 0 bases at J, with 13 bases between the two ends. The CDR3 nucleotides are TGTGCCAGCAGCTACGGGAGTGGACCCTCCTACGAGCAGTACTTC. Translation gives CASSYGSGPSYEQYF.

The chain couples TRBV2 to TRBJ2-4; 8 nucleotides agree with TRBD1. CDR3 length: 14 residues. Trimming cost V 5 bases and J 4 bases; bases outside gene matches: 4. Per the germline V gene, CDR1 is SNHLY and CDR2 is FYNNEI. The CDR3 DNA is TGTGCCAGCAGTTCGGACAGGGCTAAAAACATTCAGTACTTC. It encodes CASSSDRAKNIQYF.

This clonotype was counted a single time. The V and J genes are TRBV7-3 and TRBJ1-2; 8 bases line up with TRBD1. The CDR3 is 16 amino acids. Germline V lookup: CDR1 SGHTA, CDR2 FQGTGA. With V trimmed by 5 bases and J by 3 bases, 11 bases remained unmatched. The CDR3 sequence is CASSPHEDRVDYGYTF. The CDR3 nucleotides read TGTGCCAGCAGCCCCCACGAGGACAGGGTGGACTATGGCTACACCTTC.

The rearrangement uses TRBV20-1 and TRBJ2-1; 9 nucleotides match TRBD1. Trimming removed 2 bases from V and 3 bases from J; junction bases left unmatched: 5. CDR3 length: 15 amino acids. Germline CDR1 is DFQATT and CDR2 is SNEGSKA (reference sequence). DNA of the CDR3: TGCAGTGCTAGACAGGGACAGGGACACTACAATGAGCAGTTCTTC. It yields the protein CSARQGQGHYNEQFF.

The rearrangement links TRBV5-1 to TRBJ2-5; D is perhaps TRBD1 (6 bases). Trimming cost V 3 bases and J 6 bases, with 12 bases left between them. From germline, CDR1 is SGHRS and CDR2 YFSETQ. This CDR3 region has 13 residues. CDR3 sequence (DNA): TGCGCCAGCAGCTCGGACAGTGGAAAGACCCAGTACTTC. Its protein is CASSSDSGKTQYF.

The CDR3 DNA is TGCGCCAGCAGCCAGGGCTACACAGGGACCGAGCAGTACTTC. This encodes CASSQGYTGTEQYF. V is TRBV4-3 and J is TRBJ2-7; the D gene is possibly TRBD1 (6 bases). Between the trimmed V and J ends, which lost 3 bases and 6 bases, there was a span of 15 bases. Looked up from germline, CDR1 is LGHNA and CDR2 is YSLEER. The CDR3 loop spans 14 amino acids.

V and J are TRBV12-3 or TRBV12-4 and TRBJ1-5; a possible D gene is TRBD1 (5 bases). This CDR3 is 14 amino acids long. V dropped 6 bases and J dropped 6 bases, with 15 bases sitting between them. CDR3 region: CASRPRELTQPQHF. The CDR3 DNA reads as TGTGCCAGCAGACCCAGGGAATTAACTCAGCCCCAGCATTTT.

This clonotype was seen a handful of times. J is TRBJ2-3 and V is TRBV4-3; TRBD1 aligns across 8 bases. Trimming took 4 bases from V and 3 from J; bases not matched to a gene: 6. Germline CDR1 LGHNA, CDR2 YSLEER. This CDR3 has 15 residues. The CDR3 DNA is TGCGCCAGCAGCCCGACAGGGGCGATAACAGATACGCAGTATTTT. It yields the protein CASSPTGAITDTQYF.

The chain has TRBV2 and TRBJ2-7; 14 positions match TRBD2. CDR3 length: 17 amino acids. The V gene end was trimmed by 5 bases and the J gene end by 7 bases; junction bases not matched to a gene: 13. Germline CDR1 reads SNHLY; CDR2 reads FYNNEI. In DNA, the CDR3 is TGTGCCAGCAGTAAAGGACTAGCGGGAGGTTTAAACAATGAGCAGTACTTC. Encoded protein: CASSKGLAGGLNNEQYF.

Note on this clonotype: One junction end disagrees with the germline gene, perhaps due to a read error. The rearrangement joins TRBV5-1 to TRBJ2-5; D is ambiguous. The CDR3 contains 12 residues. From germline, CDR1 is SGHRS and CDR2 YFSETQ. The CDR3 nucleotides read TGCGCCAGCAGCTCGCTCCAAGAGACCCGGTACTTC. It yields the protein CASSSLQETRYF.

The V call is TRBV12-3 or TRBV12-4, the J call TRBJ2-5; D perhaps matches TRBD2 (6 bases). The CDR3 is made up of 14 amino acids. Trimming pared 6 bases from V and 3 bases from J, leaving 14 bases between. CDR3 nucleotide sequence: TGTGCCAGCAGCCCCCTGGGGGGAGAAGAGACCCAGTACTTC. Amino acids: CASSPLGGEETQYF.

This clonotype was picked up a small number of times. The V call is TRBV6-5, the J call TRBJ2-5; 11 nucleotides agree with TRBD1. The germline gives CDR1 MNHEY, CDR2 SVGAGI. Trimming cost V 2 bases and J 2 bases; bases outside gene matches: 13. The CDR3 length is 19 residues. The CDR3 sequence: CASSYPPGQGVARQETQYF. Here the CDR3 DNA reads TGTGCCAGCAGTTACCCTCCGGGACAGGGGGTTGCGAGGCAAGAGACCCAGTACTTC.

The J gene is TRBJ2-3, the V gene TRBV2, with 8 bases aligning to TRBD2. CDR3 length: 14 residues. The V gene end was trimmed by 11 bases and the J gene end by 1 base; junction bases not matched to a gene: 8. Germline CDR1 reads SNHLY; CDR2 reads FYNNEI. The CDR3 protein is CAGRLARGTDTQYF. The CDR3 DNA reads as TGTGCCGGGAGACTAGCGAGGGGCACAGATACGCAGTATTTT.

The chain links TRBV7-2 to TRBJ1-6; D is undetermined. The V end lost 2 bases, the J end lost 8 bases, and 10 bases lay between the germline ends. Germline CDR1 and CDR2: SGHTA and FQGNSA. The CDR3 spans 14 residues. The CDR3: CASSLMWGDSPLHF. DNA for the CDR3: TGTGCCAGCAGCTTAATGTGGGGTGATTCACCCCTCCACTTT.

The rearrangement links TRBV12-3 or TRBV12-4 to TRBJ2-1; 14 nucleotides match TRBD2. The CDR3 consists of 15 residues. J was trimmed by 9 bases and V by 6 bases; bases with no gene match: 7. The CDR3 nucleotides are TGTGCCAGCAGCTCGGGACTAGCGGGAGAATCTGAGCAGTTCTTC. It is translated as CASSSGLAGESEQFF.

This clonotype was observed a few times. This chain's CDR3 is CASRSYPGQGGSPLHF. The CDR3 nucleotides read TGTGCCAGCAGGTCTTATCCGGGACAGGGTGGTTCACCCCTCCACTTT. V usage is TRBV28 and J usage is TRBJ1-6, with 9 positions matching TRBD1. CDR1 MDHEN and CDR2 SYDVKM come from the germline V gene. V dropped 6 bases and J dropped 9; count of bases not matched to a gene: 12. This CDR3 is 16 amino acids long.

The chain is built from TRBV6-5 and TRBJ1-2, with D possibly being TRBD1 (5 bases). The CDR3 is 15 residues long. The V gene's germline CDR1 is MNHEY and CDR2 SVGAGI. The V end lost 5 bases, the J end lost 3 bases, and 16 bases lay between the germline ends. The CDR3 spells CASSPSAGGHYGYTF. The CDR3, as DNA: TGTGCCAGCAGTCCTTCGGCCGGGGGACACTATGGCTACACCTTC.

This clonotype was counted once. The gene calls are TRBV6-4 and TRBJ2-3; 10 bases fit TRBD2. J gave up 5 bases and V 5 bases, and 7 bases lay outside the gene matches. This CDR3 has 15 amino acids. Germline V gene data show CDR1 as MRHNA and CDR2 as SNTAGT. CDR3 sequence reads: CASSRSGRAIDTQYF. The CDR3, as DNA: TGTGCCAGCAGTAGGAGCGGGAGGGCCATAGATACGCAGTATTTT.

The chain carries TRBV6-5 and TRBJ2-3, with 9 bases matching TRBD2. Germline CDR1 is MNHEY and CDR2 is SVGAGI. This CDR3 has 16 residues. Germline trimming cut 2 bases from V and 7 bases from J; bases unmatched to any gene: 10. CDR3 in DNA: TGTGCCAGCAGTTACGGTGGTAGCGGGAGAGCGAATACGCAGTATTTT. Protein product: CASSYGGSGRANTQYF.

This chain's CDR3 is CASSLEPGVGETQYF. CDR3 DNA: TGTGCCAGCAGCTTAGAGCCGGGAGTGGGAGAGACCCAGTACTTC. The genes are TRBV11-1 and TRBJ2-7; TRBD2 is a possible D gene (6 bases). TRBJ2-5 matches the DNA end more closely, so the J call is doubtful. This CDR3 has 15 residues. Germline assignment: CDR1 SGHAT and CDR2 FQDESV (reference sequence).

This clonotype was counted only a few times. The chain couples TRBV2 to TRBJ2-3; no clear D. Germline V gives CDR1 SNHLY, CDR2 FYNNEI. The CDR3 contains 14 residues. The V gene lost 3 bases and the J gene lost 0 bases, with 7 bases spanning the gap. For the CDR3, the DNA is TGTGCCAGCAGTGACCCAGGTAGCACAGATACGCAGTATTTT. Its translation is CASSDPGSTDTQYF.